The 31 T cell receptor beta chains presented below share a single source sample, sequenced in a study of shared clonotypes between healthy human individuals. Repertoires were generated with immunoSEQ multiplex PCR, while TCRdb's copy carries only in-frame clones and drops some. The data hold hundreds of thousands of clones, with 85% to 95% observed a single time. Selected positively for CCR7 and CD45RO-negative, naive CD8 cells excluded terminally differentiated effector memory CD45RA+ cells. Material: naive CD8+ T cells sorted from blood. These receptor sequences come from a woman aged 25 to 39 in good health.

CDR3 coding DNA: TGTGCCAGCAGCTTCAAGCGGGGGAACATCTCCTACGAGCAGTACTTC. As protein: CASSFKRGNISYEQYF. The chain couples TRBV5-6 to TRBJ2-7, with TRBD2 matching over 8 bases. The CDR3 runs 16 residues. Germline V gene sequence: CDR1 SGHDT, CDR2 YYEEEE. Unmatched junction bases numbered 7, after V lost 2 bases and J lost 0 bases.

This sequence joins TRBV7-2 and TRBJ2-7; 14 bases align to TRBD2. V shed 2 bases, J shed 4 bases, and the junction held 7 bases outside the gene matches. Germline CDR1 is SGHTA and CDR2 is FQGNSA. This CDR3 comprises 17 residues. The chain's CDR3 is CASSLMGLAGEEYEQYF. The CDR3 nucleotides read TGTGCCAGCAGCTTAATGGGACTAGCGGGAGAGGAGTACGAGCAGTACTTC.

The genes are TRBV6-4 and TRBJ2-7; D unclear. The V gene lost 2 bases and the J gene lost 2 bases, with 4 bases spanning the gap. CDR3 size: 12 residues. CDR1 and CDR2 (germline): MRHNA, SNTAGT. CDR3 nucleotide sequence: TGTGCCAGCAGTGACGTTACCTACGAGCAGTACTTC. Its protein product is CASSDVTYEQYF.

J is TRBJ2-7 and V is TRBV27; D perhaps matches TRBD2 (6 bases). This CDR3 spans 12 amino acids. Germline V lookup: CDR1 MNHEY, CDR2 SMNVEV (reference sequence). Trimming removed 6 bases from V and 11 bases from J, with 17 bases in between. In DNA, the CDR3 is TGTGCCAGCAGGGGCGGCGGGGTCTTTGAGTACTTC. This codes for CASRGGGVFEYF.

The chain carries TRBV27 and TRBJ2-7; D gene unclear. With 3 bases removed from V and 6 bases from J, the gap between germline ends came to 15 bases. Germline lookup yields CDR1 MNHEY and CDR2 SMNVEV (reference sequence). The CDR3 is 14 amino acids. CDR3 residues: CASSFIGRLVEQYF. The DNA for the CDR3 is TGTGCCAGCAGTTTTATTGGCCGCCTTGTCGAGCAGTACTTC.

The table lists this clone with a few counts. The chain employs TRBV18 and TRBJ2-7; TRBD2 might be the D (5 bases). This CDR3 is 19 amino acids long. Per germline, CDR1 KGHSH and CDR2 LQKENI. Trimming took off 1 base at V and 3 bases at J, with 25 bases between the two ends. CDR3 amino acids: CASSPLGDGEGERLYEQYF. The CDR3 region has the DNA TGTGCCAGCTCACCACTCGGTGACGGAGAGGGAGAACGCCTCTACGAGCAGTACTTC.

The chain employs TRBV11-2 and TRBJ2-7, with D unresolved. The V end lost 4 bases, the J end lost 0 bases, and 13 bases lay between the germline ends. Germline lookup yields CDR1 SGHAT and CDR2 FQNNGV. The CDR3 spans 15 residues. This CDR3 reads CASSYGRGSSYEQYF. The CDR3 DNA follows: TGTGCCAGCAGCTACGGTAGAGGAAGCTCCTACGAGCAGTACTTC.

The rearrangement joins TRBV6-1 to TRBJ1-2; a weak D match, TRBD1 (5 bases). The V gene lost 8 bases and the J gene lost 6 bases, with 10 bases spanning the gap. The CDR3 length is 11 residues. Germline values: CDR1 MNHNS, CDR2 SASEGT. CDR3 sequence reads: CASHWGDGYTF. The DNA for the CDR3 is TGTGCCAGCCACTGGGGGGATGGCTACACCTTC.

The genes are TRBV2 and TRBJ1-4, with TRBD1 matching 8 bases. J lost 7 bases, V lost 3 bases, and 7 bases had no gene match. The CDR3 extends over 15 amino acids. The germline V gene encodes CDR1 SNHLY and CDR2 FYNNEI. DNA for the CDR3: TGTGCCAGCAGTGAGCAGACAGGGGTCGGTGAAAAACTGTTTTTT. This translates into CASSEQTGVGEKLFF. Variable domain in full (rest from reference TRBV2 and TRBJ1-4): EPEVTQTPSHQVTQMGQEVILRCVPISNHLYFYWYRQILGQKVEFLVSFYNNEISEKSEIFDDQFSVERPDGSNFTLKIRSTKLEDSAMYFCASSEQTGVGEKLFFGSGTQLSVL.

The J gene is TRBJ2-3, the V gene TRBV7-6; TRBD2 matches at 9 bases. This CDR3 contains 14 residues. Unmatched junction bases numbered 5, after V lost 6 bases and J lost 4 bases. Germline V gives CDR1 SGHVS, CDR2 FNYEAQ. The CDR3 here is CASRSRLAADTQYF. CDR3 sequence (DNA): TGTGCCAGCAGATCTAGACTAGCGGCAGATACGCAGTATTTT.

This clone appeared a single time. The chain carries TRBV15 and TRBJ1-2; D is perhaps TRBD1 (5 bases). The ends were cut back, 3 bases at V and 3 bases at J, with 11 bases in the middle. Germline V gives CDR1 LNHNV, CDR2 YYDKDF (reference sequence). This CDR3 is built from 14 residues. Written as DNA, the CDR3 is TGTGCCACCAGCAGTGTCACAGGATACTATGGCTACACCTTC. This gives the protein CATSSVTGYYGYTF.

The genes are TRBV27 and TRBJ1-6, with 8 bases aligning to TRBD1. Germline V gene lookup returns CDR1 MNHEY and CDR2 SMNVEV (reference sequence). The CDR3 spans 14 residues. V trimming: 3 bases; J trimming: 10 bases; junction bases outside the gene matches: 5. CDR3 sequence (DNA): TGTGCCAGCAGTTTTACAGGGGGATCCTCACCCCTCCACTTT. It yields the protein CASSFTGGSSPLHF.

The chain uses TRBV29-1 and TRBJ1-1; D may be TRBD1 (6 bases). The CDR3 spans 15 residues. The germline V and J ends were trimmed by 0 bases and 0 bases, with 11 bases remaining between them. From germline, CDR1 is SQVTM and CDR2 ANQGSEA. The CDR3 DNA reads as TGCAGCGTTGAAGATGCAGGGGAGATGAACACTGAAGCTTTCTTT. As protein: CSVEDAGEMNTEAFF. Complete variable domain (other parts from reference TRBV29-1 and TRBJ1-1): SAVISQKPSRDICQRGTSLTIQCQVDSQVTMMFWYRQQPGQSLTLIATANQGSEATYESGFVIDKFPISRPNLTFSTLTVSNMSPEDSSIYLCSVEDAGEMNTEAFFGQGTRLTVV.

The V gene is TRBV30, the J gene TRBJ2-7; the match to TRBD2 covers 8 bases. CDR1 GTSNPN and CDR2 SVGIG come from the germline V gene (reference sequence). The CDR3 is 11 amino acids. Unmatched junction bases numbered 1, after V lost 5 bases and J lost 4 bases. CDR3 sequence reads: CAWGTSYEQYF. The CDR3, as DNA: TGTGCCTGGGGGACTAGTTACGAGCAGTACTTC.

This chain connects TRBV5-6 to TRBJ2-2, with 9 bases identical to TRBD1. Per germline, CDR1 SGHDT and CDR2 YYEEEE. CDR3 size: 18 residues. V trimming: 6 bases; J trimming: 5 bases; junction bases outside the gene matches: 17. This CDR3 is CASTGTGLRDGGTGELFF. CDR3 in DNA: TGTGCCAGCACCGGGACAGGGCTTCGAGACGGAGGAACCGGGGAGCTGTTTTTT.

The chain has TRBV6-6 and TRBJ1-4; 8 bases fit TRBD1. Germline V CDR1 and CDR2: MNHNY, SVGAGI (reference sequence). Trimming cost V 8 bases and J 1 base; bases outside gene matches: 9. The CDR3 has 16 amino acids. Here the CDR3 DNA reads TGTGCCAGCGACGACAGGGGATTCGAAACTAATGAAAAACTGTTTTTT. Its translation: CASDDRGFETNEKLFF.

This chain links TRBV14 with TRBJ2-3; 8 nucleotides match TRBD2. The CDR3 has 15 amino acids. The ends lost 5 bases at V and 7 bases at J; junction bases unmatched: 11. Germline CDR1 is SGHDN and CDR2 is FVKESK. The CDR3 DNA reads TGTGCCAGCAGCAGACTAGCGCAGAGTCGATATACGCAGTATTTT. It codes for CASSRLAQSRYTQYF.

The chain couples TRBV27 to TRBJ2-7; D remains unclear. The CDR3 has 14 residues. Trimming took off 0 bases at V and 3 bases at J, with 9 bases between the two ends. Germline CDR1 reads MNHEY; CDR2 reads SMNVEV (reference sequence). The CDR3 bases are TGTGCCAGCAGTTTATCGGGGATCGTCTACGAGCAGTACTTC. Translating gives CASSLSGIVYEQYF.

V usage is TRBV7-8 and J usage is TRBJ1-5, with D perhaps TRBD1 (5 bases). This CDR3 is built from 15 residues. Looked up from germline, CDR1 is SGHVS and CDR2 is FQNEAQ. Trimming took off 1 base at V and 3 bases at J, with 10 bases between the two ends. CDR3 DNA: TGTGCCAGCAGCTTAGGGACAAGTGACAATCAGCCCCAGCATTTT. Translating it yields CASSLGTSDNQPQHF. Full variable domain (remainder filled in from reference TRBV7-8 and TRBJ1-5): GAGVSQSPRYKVAKRGQDVALRCDPISGHVSLFWYQQALGQGPEFLTYFQNEAQLDKSGLPSDRFFAERPEGSVSTLKIQRTQQEDSAVYLCASSLGTSDNQPQHFGDGTRLSIL.

This chain links TRBV5-6 with TRBJ2-1, with 8 bases identical to TRBD2. V dropped 4 bases and J dropped 4; count of bases not matched to a gene: 13. There are 17 residues in the CDR3. The germline gives CDR1 SGHDT, CDR2 YYEEEE. The CDR3 nucleotides read TGTGCCAGCAGCCCCCCACCTTGGCGGGAGGTTTACAATGAGCAGTTCTTC. As protein: CASSPPPWREVYNEQFF.

This chain connects TRBV6-5 to TRBJ2-7; 8 bases agree with TRBD1. This CDR3 has 15 residues. From germline, CDR1 is MNHEY and CDR2 SVGAGI. The V segment lost 6 bases and the J segment 3 bases; nucleotides outside the gene matches: 10. In DNA, the CDR3 is TGTGCCAGCAGACAGGGGGTTTGGAACGACTACGAGCAGTACTTC. Protein product: CASRQGVWNDYEQYF.

The CDR3 DNA sequence: TGTGCCAGCAGCTTTGGCCAGTCGGCTGGAAACACCATATATTTT. It encodes CASSFGQSAGNTIYF. The gene calls are TRBV13 and TRBJ1-3; D unclear. Germline loops: CDR1 PRHDT, CDR2 FYEKMQ (reference sequence). Trimming left V 3 bases short and J 2 bases short, with 11 bases between. The CDR3 extends over 15 amino acids.

This rearrangement joins TRBV28 to TRBJ1-5; unclear D gene. The CDR3 length is 17 residues. From germline, CDR1 is MDHEN and CDR2 SYDVKM. Trimming shortened V by 6 bases and J by 0 bases, and 18 bases separated the two germline ends. As DNA, the CDR3 is TGTGCCAGCAGAAGGGCAACCGAAGACTATAGCAATCAGCCCCAGCATTTT. Amino acid sequence: CASRRATEDYSNQPQHF. Full variable domain (remainder filled in from reference TRBV28 and TRBJ1-5): DVKVTQSSRYLVKRTGEKVFLECVQDMDHENMFWYRQDPGLGLRLIYFSYDVKMKEKGDIPEGYSVSREKKERFSLILESASTNQTSMYLCASRRATEDYSNQPQHFGDGTRLSIL.

This chain links TRBV9 with TRBJ2-3; TRBD2 agrees at 9 bases. The CDR3 extends over 20 amino acids. The V segment lost 4 bases and the J segment 7 bases; nucleotides outside the gene matches: 25. Germline V gene sequence: CDR1 SGDLS, CDR2 YYNGEE. CDR3 sequence: CASSLRPTPARGRAVYTQYF. In nucleotides, the CDR3 is TGTGCCAGCAGCCTCAGGCCAACCCCCGCCCGCGGGAGGGCCGTATATACGCAGTATTTT.

The chain is built from TRBV19 and TRBJ2-1, with D possibly being TRBD2 (5 bases). Germline V gene lookup returns CDR1 LNHDA and CDR2 SQIVND (reference sequence). V was pared by 9 bases and J by 1 base, with 13 bases between. The CDR3 spans 14 residues. CDR3 nucleotide sequence: TGTGCCAGCCAGGACTTCGGGTCCTACAATGAGCAGTTCTTC. Its protein is CASQDFGSYNEQFF.

V usage is TRBV4-1 and J usage is TRBJ1-1, with TRBD1 as a possible D gene (6 bases). CDR3 length: 13 residues. CDR1 is MGHRA, CDR2 YSYEKL, per germline. V gave up 5 bases and J gave up 4 bases, with 11 bases separating them. The CDR3, as DNA: TGCGCCAGCAGCACAGGGAGGAGCACTGAAGCTTTCTTT. Amino acid sequence: CASSTGRSTEAFF.

The V call is TRBV28, the J call TRBJ2-2, with a weak D call TRBD2 (6 bases). The V gene's germline CDR1 is MDHEN and CDR2 SYDVKM. The CDR3 sequence is 13 residues long. CDR3 DNA: TGTGCGGGGTCCCAGGGAGGTACCGGGGAGCTGTTTTTT. It codes for CAGSQGGTGELFF.

The V and J genes are TRBV27 and TRBJ2-4; D is uncertain. Germline V gene data show CDR1 as MNHEY and CDR2 as SMNVEV (reference sequence). The CDR3 consists of 17 residues. Deletions cut 7 bases from V and 3 bases from J, with 22 bases between. The CDR3 sequence is CASTTLDPGRGKNIQYF. CDR3 DNA: TGTGCCAGCACCACACTGGACCCTGGGCGCGGCAAAAACATTCAGTACTTC.

The genes are TRBV5-4 and TRBJ2-1; the D gene is possibly TRBD1 (7 bases). The CDR3 is 13 residues long. Trimming left V 4 bases short and J 14 bases short, with 19 bases between. The germline V gene encodes CDR1 SGHNT and CDR2 YYREEE (reference sequence). CDR3 protein: CASSAGQLTLEFF. The CDR3 coding sequence is TGTGCCAGCAGCGCGGGACAGTTAACGCTGGAGTTCTTC.

The V gene is TRBV2, the J gene TRBJ1-1; D not resolved. The CDR3 consists of 11 residues. Trimming took off 6 bases at V and 5 bases at J, with 7 bases between the two ends. Germline loops: CDR1 SNHLY, CDR2 FYNNEI. The CDR3 region is CASRPGTEAFF. The CDR3 DNA reads as TGTGCCAGCAGACCCGGAACTGAAGCTTTCTTT.

The V and J genes are TRBV27 and TRBJ2-1; 7 nucleotides align to TRBD1. CDR3 length equals 14 residues. Germline V CDR1 and CDR2: MNHEY, SMNVEV (reference sequence). Trimming at V came to 5 bases and at J to 5 bases, leaving 6 bases not matched to a gene. Written as DNA, the CDR3 is TGTGCCAGCAGTCCCGGACAGGCGCACAATGAGCAGTTCTTC. Encoded protein: CASSPGQAHNEQFF.